Following are 18 T cell receptor beta chains from one sample sequenced in a study of monozygotic twins with inflammatory bowel disease. After re-calling the 5' RACE reads, TCRdb lists one entry per CDR3 protein, DNA absent. This sample's clone table lists fewer than 400,000 distinct CDR3 sequences. Material: blood. These receptors were obtained from a human donor with ulcerative colitis or Crohn's disease, or a healthy co-twin of an affected twin (not recorded which).

The chain employs TRBV5-1 and TRBJ2-5. The CDR3 spans 15 residues. Germline lookup yields CDR1 SGHRS and CDR2 YFSETQ. CDR3 sequence reads: CASSFLVGMQETQYF.

V usage is TRBV12-3 or TRBV12-4 and J usage is TRBJ2-1; TCRdb calls TRBD2, which cannot be checked without DNA. This CDR3 is built from 15 residues. The CDR3 region is CASSAGTSVGNEQFF.

The V and J genes are TRBV20-1 and TRBJ2-7. The germline V gene encodes CDR1 DFQATT and CDR2 SNEGSKA (reference sequence). The CDR3 has 12 residues. The CDR3 reads CSAHGSSYEQYF.

Here the CDR3 reads CASSLDQWGSQPQHF. This chain connects TRBV19 to TRBJ1-5. This CDR3 has 15 amino acids. Looked up from germline, CDR1 is LNHDA and CDR2 is SQIVND (reference sequence).

V and J are TRBV3-1 and TRBJ2-7. Germline V gives CDR1 LGHDT, CDR2 YNNKEL (reference sequence). The CDR3 length is 14 residues. CDR3: CASTLGGFTYEQYF.

This chain uses TRBV7-2 with TRBJ2-7. The germline V gene encodes CDR1 SGHTA and CDR2 FQGNSA. The CDR3 contains 13 residues. The CDR3 is CASSPTAYEQQYF.

V gene TRBV20-1 combines with J gene TRBJ1-1; TCRdb's D call, TRBD1, is unchecked because there is no DNA. Germline V gives CDR1 DFQATT, CDR2 SNEGSKA (reference sequence). CDR3 size: 13 residues. The CDR3 reads CSARGPGGAEAFF.

The chain uses TRBV10-2 and TRBJ2-3; the D call of TRBD2 rests on TCRdb alone, since no DNA is present to check it. The CDR3 extends over 14 amino acids. In germline, CDR1 is WSHSY, CDR2 SAAADI. This CDR3 is CASSNLAGVGTQYF.

The chain links TRBV30 to TRBJ2-6. The CDR3 loop spans 16 amino acids. Germline V gene data show CDR1 as GTSNPN and CDR2 as SVGIG (reference sequence). CDR3 residues: CAWSVWDVAGANVLTF.

CDR3 sequence reads: CASSLEATGEKLFF. The J gene is TRBJ1-4, the V gene TRBV11-2. The CDR3 contains 14 residues. Germline V lookup: CDR1 SGHAT, CDR2 FQNNGV.

This chain links TRBV19 with TRBJ1-2. The CDR3 runs 14 residues. CDR1 and CDR2 from the germline V gene are LNHDA and SQIVND (reference sequence). Here the CDR3 reads CASSILNSYSGYTF. The whole variable domain, remainder taken from reference TRBV19 and TRBJ1-2, is DGGITQSPKYLFRKEGQNVTLSCEQNLNHDAMYWYRQDPGQGLRLIYYSQIVNDFQKGDIAEGYSVSREKKESFPLTVTSAQKNPTAFYLCASSILNSYSGYTFGSGTRLTVV.

The chain employs TRBV11-2 and TRBJ1-5; TCRdb calls TRBD1, which cannot be checked without DNA. Per germline, CDR1 SGHAT and CDR2 FQNNGV. This CDR3 has 15 residues. This CDR3 reads CASSLEQGLNQPQHF.

V usage is TRBV7-2 and J usage is TRBJ1-5. Germline assignment: CDR1 SGHTA and CDR2 FQGNSA. There are 13 residues in the CDR3. The chain's CDR3 is CASRDWSNQPQHF.

This chain connects TRBV7-8 to TRBJ2-1. The CDR3 is 16 residues long. CDR1 SGHVS and CDR2 FQNEAQ come from the germline V gene. The CDR3 reads CASSPIGGGSYNEQFF.

The J gene is TRBJ2-7, the V gene TRBV28; TCRdb's assignment of TRBD1 cannot be checked, as there is no DNA. Germline V gene sequence: CDR1 MDHEN, CDR2 SYDVKM. The CDR3 totals 13 residues. The CDR3 loop reads CASGRQGALLQYF.

The rearrangement uses TRBV20-1 and TRBJ1-4; TCRdb calls TRBD1, which cannot be checked without DNA. Germline CDR1 DFQATT, CDR2 SNEGSKA (reference sequence). The CDR3 has 15 amino acids. The CDR3 loop reads CSPRQGLWRNEKLFF.

The V call is TRBV12-3 or TRBV12-4, the J call TRBJ2-7; absent DNA, TCRdb's TRBD2 call cannot be checked. CDR3 length: 15 residues. CDR3 in amino acids: CASSLEGGLRNEQYF.

The chain uses TRBV6-1 and TRBJ2-2; TCRdb calls TRBD1, which cannot be checked without DNA. Germline lookup yields CDR1 MNHNS and CDR2 SASEGT. The CDR3 extends over 14 amino acids. The CDR3: CASSSPRFTGELFF.